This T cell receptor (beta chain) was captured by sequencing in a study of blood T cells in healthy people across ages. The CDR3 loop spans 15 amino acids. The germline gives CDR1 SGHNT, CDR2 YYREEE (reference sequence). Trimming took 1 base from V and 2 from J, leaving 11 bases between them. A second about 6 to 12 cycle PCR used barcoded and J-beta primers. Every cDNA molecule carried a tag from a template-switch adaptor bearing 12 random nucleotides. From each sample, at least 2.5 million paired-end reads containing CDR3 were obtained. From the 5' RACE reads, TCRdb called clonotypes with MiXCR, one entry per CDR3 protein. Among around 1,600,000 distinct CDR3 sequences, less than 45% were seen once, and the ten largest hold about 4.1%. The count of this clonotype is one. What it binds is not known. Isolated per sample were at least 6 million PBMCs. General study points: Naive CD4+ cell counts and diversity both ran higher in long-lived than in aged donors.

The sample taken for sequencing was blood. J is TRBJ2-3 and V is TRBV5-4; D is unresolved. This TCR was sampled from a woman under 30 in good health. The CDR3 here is CASSLKLGPTDTQYF. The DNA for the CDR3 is TGTGCCAGCAGCTTGAAACTCGGCCCCACAGATACGCAGTATTTT. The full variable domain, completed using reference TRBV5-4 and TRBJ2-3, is ETGVTQSPTHLIKTRGQQVTLRCSSQSGHNTVSWYQQALGQGPQFIFQYYREEENGRGNFPPRFSGLQFPNYSSELNVNALELDDSALYLCASSLKLGPTDTQYFGPGTRLTVL.